This paragraph covers one T cell receptor (beta chain) sequence. Its antigen remains unidentified. The sample's time point: week 47, end of study. Vaccinated patients received 300 ug of mutant IDH1 20-mer peptide per dose, with topical imiquimod. During weeks 1, 3, 5, 7, 11, 15, 19 and 23, patients received eight vaccinations. The data were obtained in a study of a mutant IDH1 vaccine in newly diagnosed glioma. As for the study in general: Every participant had undergone radiotherapy, temozolomide, or both before, and most underwent both.

The data were produced by immunoSEQ multiplex PCR, yet TCRdb's version contains in-frame clones alone and is incomplete. The sample holds some 49,000 clones, around 80% seen once. Sample: PBMCs, taken from a glioma patient whose treatment included an IDH1 peptide vaccine. The TCR originated in a middle-aged woman with glioma. Some clones in this sample may be carry-over from other donors' samples.

The CDR3 sequence: CASSHRRGPSYEQYF. CDR3 in DNA: TGTGCCAGTAGTCATCGGCGGGGGCCCTCCTACGAGCAGTACTTC. The chain employs TRBV19 and TRBJ2-7; a possible D gene is TRBD2 (7 bases). Germline V gives CDR1 LNHDA, CDR2 SQIVND (reference sequence). The CDR3 runs to 15 residues. The V gene lost 5 bases and the J gene lost 0 bases, with 14 bases spanning the gap.